This TCR beta chain stems from a study of naive and memory T cell subsets. V was clipped by 0 bases and J by 8 bases, with 14 bases between them. Per germline, CDR1 DFQATT and CDR2 SNEGSKA (reference sequence). This CDR3 has 14 residues. Two oligonucleotides, mixed equimolar, formed the beta constant-region primer covering TRBC1 and TRBC2. The ligated cDNA underwent four PCR rounds using SP2 and nested alpha and beta constant-region primers. One entry per CDR3 protein results from TCRdb running MiXCR on the UMI-ligation and nested PCR reads. The sample lists over 65,000 distinct CDR3 sequences, 9% seen once, with roughly 1.2% in the top ten. In regard to this clonotype: Its cognate antigen is unknown.

General study findings and limits: TCR abundance followed a power law differing between naive and memory subsets. Possibly reflecting memory cells re-expressing CD45RA, a few larger clonotypes occurred in naive repertoires, especially CD8.

After CD4 positive bead selection, the CD4-negative fraction gave CD8 T cells. Cells stained for CD3, CD4, CD8, CD45RA and CD27 were sorted into four subsets. V and J are TRBV20-1 and TRBJ2-4; weak D call: TRBD1 (5 bases). Input material: naive CD8+ T cells from blood. This receptor was obtained from a human donor in good health. In DNA form, the CDR3 reads TGCAGTGCTAGAGATCTTCAGGGCTCAGACATTCAGTACTTC. Translated, it gives CSARDLQGSDIQYF.